Listed here are 13 T cell receptor beta chains from one sample, sequenced in a study of STAT5B mutations in CD4+ large granular lymphocyte leukemia. Sequencing was performed with immunoSEQ multiplex PCR; in TCRdb, only in-frame clones are kept and a portion is missing. The sample shows about 40,000 clones, 75% to 85% of them seen only once. The sequenced sample was CD4+ T cells from blood buffy coats. The receptors stem from a human donor in good health.

This chain uses TRBV10-3 with TRBJ2-3; D is perhaps TRBD1 or TRBD2 (6 bases each). With 5 bases removed from V and 3 bases from J, the gap between germline ends came to 9 bases. Per germline, CDR1 ENHRY and CDR2 SYGVKD. The CDR3 spans 13 residues. CDR3 sequence (DNA): TGTGCCATCAGTTGGGGGGCGACAGATACGCAGTATTTT. Translation: CAISWGATDTQYF.

This clone showed up just once. V and J are TRBV5-1 and TRBJ2-1, with 13 nucleotides matching TRBD2. CDR3 length: 21 amino acids. CDR1 and CDR2 (germline): SGHRS, YFSETQ. After removal of 0 bases from V and 0 bases from J, the junction contained 12 bases not matched to a gene. CDR3 loop: CASSLDPGLAGLLNSYNEQFF. Written as DNA, the CDR3 is TGCGCCAGCAGCTTGGACCCGGGACTAGCGGGACTACTCAACTCCTACAATGAGCAGTTCTTC. The full variable domain, with the rest looked up from reference TRBV5-1 and TRBJ2-1, is KAGVTQTPRYLIKTRGQQVTLSCSPISGHRSVSWYQQTPGQGLQFLFEYFSETQRNKGNFPGRFSGRQFSNSRSEMNVSTLELGDSALYLCASSLDPGLAGLLNSYNEQFFGPGTRLTVL.

In its sample, this clone was seen a few times. V gene TRBV19 combines with J gene TRBJ1-6; 9 bases fit TRBD1. The germline V gene has CDR1 LNHDA and CDR2 SQIVND (reference sequence). J was trimmed by 0 bases and V by 3 bases; bases with no gene match: 3. This CDR3 comprises 17 residues. CDR3 sequence (DNA): TGTGCCAGTAGTATCGGACAGGGGAGCTCCTATAATTCACCCCTCCACTTT. It encodes CASSIGQGSSYNSPLHF.

V and J are TRBV5-1 and TRBJ2-5; possibly TRBD1 for D (5 bases). Germline V gives CDR1 SGHRS, CDR2 YFSETQ. V gave up 5 bases and J gave up 5 bases, with 19 bases separating them. This CDR3 contains 15 residues. As DNA, the CDR3 is TGCGCCAGCAGTCTTGGGCAGGGTAATTGGGAGACCCAGTACTTC. Its translation is CASSLGQGNWETQYF.

The CDR3 reads CASGVGSWLSGETEAFF. The CDR3 DNA reads TGTGCCAGTGGTGTAGGCTCTTGGTTATCGGGTGAAACTGAAGCTTTCTTT. The V gene is TRBV11-2, the J gene TRBJ1-1; D remains ambiguous. In germline, CDR1 is SGHAT, CDR2 FQNNGV. The CDR3 consists of 17 residues. V lost 9 bases to trimming and J lost 5 bases, with 28 bases between them.

This chain uses TRBV7-2 with TRBJ2-2; D remains ambiguous. The length of the CDR3 is 14 residues. Deletions cut 5 bases from V and 7 bases from J, with 14 bases between. The V gene's germline CDR1 is SGHTA and CDR2 FQGNSA. CDR3 DNA sequence: TGTGCCAGCAGCCCAATCCACACCGGCGGGGAGCTGTTTTTT. As protein: CASSPIHTGGELFF.

The chain combines TRBV30 with TRBJ2-5; 9 bases are a match to TRBD2. Germline CDR1 GTSNPN, CDR2 SVGIG (reference sequence). J gave up 1 base and V 0 bases, and 15 bases lay outside the gene matches. The CDR3 runs 19 residues. The chain's CDR3 is CAWSVLSWGSGGSQETQYF. In nucleotides, the CDR3 is TGTGCCTGGAGTGTACTATCATGGGGTAGCGGGGGATCCCAAGAGACCCAGTACTTC. Based on the CDR3 plus reference TRBV30 and TRBJ2-5, the full variable domain is SQTIHQWPATLVQPVGSPLSLECTVEGTSNPNLYWYRQAAGRGLQLLFYSVGIGQISSEVPQNLSASRPQDRQFILSSKKLLLSDSGFYLCAWSVLSWGSGGSQETQYFGPGTRLLVL.

The gene calls are TRBV29-1 and TRBJ2-2; 12 bases are a match to TRBD2. Losses at the gene ends were 5 bases for V and 4 bases for J; bases not matched to a gene: 5. There are 15 residues in the CDR3. Germline-derived CDR1 and CDR2 are SQVTM and ANQGSEA. CDR3 loop: CSVRTSGEGTGELFF. The CDR3 DNA reads TGCAGCGTTCGGACTAGCGGGGAGGGCACCGGGGAGCTGTTTTTT.

The chain links TRBV28 to TRBJ2-7; D is unresolved. The CDR3 is made up of 14 amino acids. Trimming removed 1 base from V and 0 bases from J, with 7 bases in between. Looked up from germline, CDR1 is MDHEN and CDR2 is SYDVKM. As DNA, the CDR3 is TGTGCCAGCAGTTTATTCCGGCGCTCCTACGAGCAGTACTTC. Its translation is CASSLFRRSYEQYF.

The chain joins TRBV9 to TRBJ2-5; the D is unclear. The CDR3 loop spans 14 amino acids. The germline V gene has CDR1 SGDLS and CDR2 YYNGEE. The ends were cut back, 1 base at V and 4 bases at J, with 11 bases in the middle. The CDR3 here is CASSVQPFGETQYF. The CDR3 region has the DNA TGTGCCAGCAGCGTACAGCCCTTTGGAGAGACCCAGTACTTC.

The V gene is TRBV6-1, the J gene TRBJ2-1; 8 nucleotides line up with TRBD2. The junction had 10 bases not matched to a gene; V was cut back by 5 bases and J by 7 bases. The CDR3 runs to 15 residues. The germline V gene encodes CDR1 MNHNS and CDR2 SASEGT. In DNA, the CDR3 is TGTGCCAGCAGTTCAGGTGGCGGGGGGCGTAATGAGCAGTTCTTC. Amino acid sequence: CASSSGGGGRNEQFF.

The chain has TRBV5-1 and TRBJ1-1; D is unclear. The V end lost 4 bases, the J end lost 0 bases, and 7 bases lay between the germline ends. The CDR3 sequence is 13 residues long. Per germline, CDR1 SGHRS and CDR2 YFSETQ. In nucleotides, the CDR3 is TGCGCCAGCAGCCTAAACATGAACACTGAAGCTTTCTTT. The encoded protein is CASSLNMNTEAFF.

The chain couples TRBV11-2 to TRBJ2-7; the D gene could be TRBD1 or TRBD2 (5 bases each). Germline CDR1 is SGHAT and CDR2 is FQNNGV. With 6 bases removed from V and 0 bases from J, the gap between germline ends came to 18 bases. The CDR3 spans 16 residues. The CDR3 loop is CASRRGTVLSSYEQYF. The CDR3 DNA sequence: TGTGCCAGCAGGCGTGGGACCGTCCTCAGCTCCTACGAGCAGTACTTC.